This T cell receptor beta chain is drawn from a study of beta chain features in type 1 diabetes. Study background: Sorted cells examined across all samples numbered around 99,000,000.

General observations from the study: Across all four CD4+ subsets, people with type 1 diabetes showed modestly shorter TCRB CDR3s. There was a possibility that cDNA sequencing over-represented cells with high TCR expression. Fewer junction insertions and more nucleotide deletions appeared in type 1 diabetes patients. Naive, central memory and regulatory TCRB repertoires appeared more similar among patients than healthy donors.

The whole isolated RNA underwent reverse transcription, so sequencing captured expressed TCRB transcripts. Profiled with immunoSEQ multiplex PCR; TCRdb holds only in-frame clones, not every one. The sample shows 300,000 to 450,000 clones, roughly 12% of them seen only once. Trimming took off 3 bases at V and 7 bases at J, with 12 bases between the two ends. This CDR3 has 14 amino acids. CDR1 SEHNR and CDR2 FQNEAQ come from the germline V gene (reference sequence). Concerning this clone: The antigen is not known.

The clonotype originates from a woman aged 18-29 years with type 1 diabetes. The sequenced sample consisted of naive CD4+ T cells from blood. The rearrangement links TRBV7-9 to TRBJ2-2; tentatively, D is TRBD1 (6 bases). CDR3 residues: CASSFDRKGGELFF. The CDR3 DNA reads TGTGCCAGCAGCTTCGACAGGAAGGGCGGGGAGCTGTTTTTT.